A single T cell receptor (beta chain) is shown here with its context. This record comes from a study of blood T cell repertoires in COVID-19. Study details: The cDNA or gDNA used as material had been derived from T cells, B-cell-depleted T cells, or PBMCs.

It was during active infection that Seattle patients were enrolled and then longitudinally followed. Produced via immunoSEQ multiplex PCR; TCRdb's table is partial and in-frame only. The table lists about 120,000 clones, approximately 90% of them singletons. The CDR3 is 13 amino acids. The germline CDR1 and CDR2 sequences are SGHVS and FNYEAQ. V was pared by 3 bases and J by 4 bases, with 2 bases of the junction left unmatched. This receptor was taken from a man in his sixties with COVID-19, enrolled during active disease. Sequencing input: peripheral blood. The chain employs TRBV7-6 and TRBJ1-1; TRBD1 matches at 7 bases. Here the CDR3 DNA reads TGTGCCAGCAGCTTGACAGGGAGCACTGAAGCTTTCTTT. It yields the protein CASSLTGSTEAFF. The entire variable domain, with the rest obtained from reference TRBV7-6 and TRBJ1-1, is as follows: GAGVSQSPRYKVTKRGQDVALRCDPISGHVSLYWYRQALGQGPEFLTYFNYEAQQDKSGLPNDRFSAERPEGSISTLTIQRTEQRDSAMYRCASSLTGSTEAFFGQGTRLTVV.